These 15 T cell receptor beta chains came from one sample sequenced in a study of Graves' ophthalmopathy and Graves' hyperthyroidism. RNA transcripts were the template, and TCR beta CDR3 regions were amplified from them. First-round RT-PCR employed HTBI primers, with a second-round multiplex PCR after it. Each CDR3 protein is one row after TCRdb ran MiXCR on the multiplex PCR reads. The sample has approximately 1.2 million distinct CDR3 sequences, about two fifths seen once. Sequenced sample: peripheral blood or thyroid tissue (not recorded which). The receptor source for this set is an adult man with Graves' hyperthyroidism.

The sample holds many counts of this clonotype. This rearrangement joins TRBV15 to TRBJ2-6, with D perhaps TRBD1 or TRBD2 (5 bases each). Germline V CDR1 and CDR2: LNHNV, YYDKDF (reference sequence). The CDR3 totals 22 residues. Deletions cut 1 base from V and 0 bases from J, with 25 bases between. The CDR3 coding sequence is TGTGCCACCAGCAGAGTTCGAGGGGCTCAAGAGCCCCCATACTCTGGGGCCAACGTCCTGACTTTC. This translates into CATSRVRGAQEPPYSGANVLTF. The whole variable domain, filled in from reference TRBV15 and TRBJ2-6, reads DAMVIQNPRYQVTQFGKPVTLSCSQTLNHNVMYWYQQKSSQAPKLLFHYYDKDFNNEADTPDNFQSRRPNTSFCFLDIRSPGLGDTAMYLCATSRVRGAQEPPYSGANVLTFGAGSRLTVL.

Details on this clonotype: This may arise from a read error, as a much more abundant clone is one base away. This chain links TRBV10-3 with TRBJ1-5; D call uncertain. This CDR3 has 14 residues. V was pared by 7 bases and J by 6 bases, with 16 bases between. CDR1 ENHRY and CDR2 SYGVKD come from the germline V gene. The CDR3 DNA sequence: TGTGCCATCAATAAGGCTGGGGAGGGTCAGCCCCAGCATTTT. This sequence encodes CAINKAGEGQPQHF.

The sample holds many counts of this clonotype. This chain connects TRBV2 to TRBJ2-7, with TRBD1 matching 8 bases. J lost 2 bases, V lost 6 bases, and 9 bases had no gene match. The CDR3 has 15 residues. Germline CDR1 SNHLY, CDR2 FYNNEI. The CDR3 reads CASRGRDRGPYEQYF. As DNA, the CDR3 is TGTGCCAGCAGGGGCCGAGACAGGGGCCCCTACGAGCAGTACTTC.

V usage is TRBV7-9 and J usage is TRBJ2-7, with D possibly TRBD1 on 5 matching bases. The CDR3 sequence is 15 residues long. Trimming cost V 2 bases and J 0 bases, with 11 bases left between them. CDR1 and CDR2 (germline): SEHNR, FQNEAQ (reference sequence). The CDR3 DNA sequence: TGTGCCAGCAGCTTACAGGGAAGTCGCTCCTACGAGCAGTACTTC. Protein sequence: CASSLQGSRSYEQYF.

This chain connects TRBV3-1 to TRBJ1-5; TRBD1 agrees at 10 bases. Losses at the gene ends were 7 bases for V and 4 bases for J; bases not matched to a gene: 10. Looked up from germline, CDR1 is LGHDT and CDR2 is YNNKEL (reference sequence). The CDR3 totals 16 residues. CDR3 region: CASILGDRGQNQPQHF. DNA for the CDR3: TGTGCCAGCATCCTCGGCGACAGGGGGCAAAATCAGCCCCAGCATTTT.

This clonotype was observed at least ten times. The CDR3 is CASSDDRYYEQYF. The CDR3 bases are TGTGCCAGCAGCGACGACAGGTACTACGAGCAGTACTTC. V usage is TRBV7-8 and J usage is TRBJ2-7; possible D gene TRBD1, 6 bases. Germline V gives CDR1 SGHVS, CDR2 FQNEAQ. V gave up 5 bases and J gave up 3 bases, with 11 bases separating them. The CDR3 has 13 amino acids.

At least ten counts were recorded for this clonotype. The rearrangement uses TRBV12-3 or TRBV12-4 and TRBJ2-2; 7 bases line up with TRBD1. V gave up 6 bases and J gave up 5 bases; unmatched junction bases: 3. There are 13 residues in the CDR3. The CDR3 reads CASRKQGTGELFF. The CDR3 bases are TGTGCCAGCAGGAAACAGGGGACCGGGGAGCTGTTTTTT.

As to this clonotype: A read error may account for a junction end that differs from germline. This sequence joins TRBV7-9 and TRBJ2-7; unclear D gene. The J call is uncertain, as TRBJ2-1 better fits the DNA end. The CDR3 spans 13 residues. The V gene's germline CDR1 is SEHNR and CDR2 FQNEAQ (reference sequence). Here the CDR3 DNA reads TGCGCCAGCAGCCAAGAGATTGGCAATGAGCAGTTCTTC. It is translated as CASSQEIGNEQFF.

In its sample, this clonotype was seen many times. The V gene is TRBV20-1, the J gene TRBJ1-5, with 10 bases fitting TRBD1. Looked up from germline, CDR1 is DFQATT and CDR2 is SNEGSKA (reference sequence). Trimming at V came to 5 bases and at J to 0 bases, leaving 7 bases not matched to a gene. The CDR3 is 16 residues long. DNA of the CDR3: TGCAGTGCTCACGGACAGGGGGGTAATAGCAATCAGCCCCAGCATTTT. It codes for CSAHGQGGNSNQPQHF.

This chain connects TRBV7-9 to TRBJ1-2; 12 bases map to TRBD1. The CDR3 is 16 amino acids. Germline V gene lookup returns CDR1 SEHNR and CDR2 FQNEAQ (reference sequence). With V trimmed by 5 bases and J by 7 bases, 11 bases remained unmatched. In DNA form, the CDR3 reads TGTGCCAGCAGCGAAACCGGGACAGGGGGCACCGGTGGCTACACCTTC. It translates to CASSETGTGGTGGYTF.

This clonotype showed up many times. The chain recombines TRBV10-3 with TRBJ1-1, with D tentatively TRBD1 (5 bases). Germline lookup yields CDR1 ENHRY and CDR2 SYGVKD. This CDR3 has 13 residues. Trimming left V 6 bases short and J 2 bases short, with 10 bases between. The CDR3 DNA follows: TGTGCCATCAGACGCCAGGGTAACACTGAAGCTTTCTTT. This translates into CAIRRQGNTEAFF.

This clonotype turned up a few times. The chain couples TRBV28 to TRBJ1-6; no reliable D call. This CDR3 comprises 15 residues. Trimming left V 6 bases short and J 0 bases short, with 9 bases between. In germline, CDR1 is MDHEN, CDR2 SYDVKM. CDR3 amino acids: CASRQPSSYNSPLHF. The CDR3 DNA sequence: TGTGCCAGCAGGCAACCTAGCTCCTATAATTCACCCCTCCACTTT.

This clonotype appeared many times. The rearrangement uses TRBV7-8 and TRBJ1-2; 7 bases line up with TRBD1. The CDR3 loop spans 15 amino acids. V lost 2 bases to trimming and J lost 2 bases; unmatched junction nucleotides: 5. Germline V gene sequence: CDR1 SGHVS, CDR2 FQNEAQ. This chain's CDR3 is CASSLLGTENYGYTF. The CDR3 DNA is TGTGCCAGCAGCTTATTGGGGACAGAGAACTATGGCTACACCTTC. Full variable domain (outside the CDR3, taken from reference TRBV7-8 and TRBJ1-2): GAGVSQSPRYKVAKRGQDVALRCDPISGHVSLFWYQQALGQGPEFLTYFQNEAQLDKSGLPSDRFFAERPEGSVSTLKIQRTQQEDSAVYLCASSLLGTENYGYTFGSGTRLTVV.

This clonotype was seen a few times. This chain connects TRBV20-1 to TRBJ1-5, with D maybe TRBD1 (5 bases). Trimming removed 4 bases at V and 3 bases at J, with 16 bases between. Germline-derived CDR1 and CDR2 are DFQATT and SNEGSKA (reference sequence). The CDR3 is made up of 15 amino acids. The CDR3 DNA sequence: TGCAGTGCTAATTCAGGGTATAATCTCAATCAGCCCCAGCATTTT. As protein: CSANSGYNLNQPQHF.

This clonotype came up many times. In nucleotides, the CDR3 is TGTGCCAGCAGTGGGACAGGGGCGGGAAACACCATATATTTT. Protein: CASSGTGAGNTIYF. The chain joins TRBV2 to TRBJ1-3, with 9 positions matching TRBD1. The V gene's germline CDR1 is SNHLY and CDR2 FYNNEI. The J segment lost 4 bases and the V segment lost 4 bases, leaving 2 bases of the junction unmatched. The CDR3 spans 14 residues.